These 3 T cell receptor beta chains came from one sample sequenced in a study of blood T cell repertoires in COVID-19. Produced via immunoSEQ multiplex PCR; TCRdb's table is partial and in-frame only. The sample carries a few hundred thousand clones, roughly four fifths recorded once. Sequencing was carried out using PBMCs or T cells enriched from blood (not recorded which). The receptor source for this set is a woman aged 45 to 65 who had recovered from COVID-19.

For the CDR3, the DNA is TGTGCCAGCAGCCCCTTAGCGGGGGGGTTGAACGAGCAGTACTTC. The encoded protein is CASSPLAGGLNEQYF. This sequence joins TRBV9 and TRBJ2-7; the match to TRBD2 covers 11 bases. This CDR3 is 15 amino acids long. In germline, CDR1 is SGDLS, CDR2 YYNGEE. The ends lost 4 bases at V and 5 bases at J; junction bases unmatched: 8.

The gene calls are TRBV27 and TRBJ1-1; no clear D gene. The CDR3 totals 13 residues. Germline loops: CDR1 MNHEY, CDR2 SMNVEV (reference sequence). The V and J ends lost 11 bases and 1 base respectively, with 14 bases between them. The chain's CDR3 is CAASGAWNTEAFF. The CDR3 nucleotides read TGTGCCGCCTCAGGTGCCTGGAACACTGAAGCTTTCTTT.

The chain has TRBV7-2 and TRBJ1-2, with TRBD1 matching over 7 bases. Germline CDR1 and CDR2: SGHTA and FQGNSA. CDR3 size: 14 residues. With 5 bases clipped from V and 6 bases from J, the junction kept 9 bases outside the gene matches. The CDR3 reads CASSLSNRGDGYTF. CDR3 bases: TGTGCCAGCAGCCTATCGAACAGGGGTGATGGCTACACCTTC.